This T cell receptor (beta chain) was profiled in a study of tumor and adjacent non-tumor tissue in lung cancer. Study at large: Aged about 31 to 76 years, patients included fewer than 11 men and 4 to 6 women with stage I to III disease. Study-level results: Patients with more diverse tumor TCRs had worse survival.

RNA was extracted from bulk tissue without any cell sorting. The normal lung tissue was taken more than 3 cm from the tumor edge. TCRbeta libraries were built with three rounds of nested PCR, modified from ARM-PCR. TCRdb fed the multiplex PCR reads into MiXCR, producing one record per CDR3 protein. The sample has more than 85,000 distinct CDR3 sequences, more than 55% seen once. Regarding this clonotype: Its target is unknown. One end of the junction fails to match germline, which may point to a read error.

The CDR3 loop spans 14 amino acids. From germline, CDR1 is SEHNR and CDR2 FQNEAQ (reference sequence). Material: distant non-tumor lung tissue. The rearrangement joins TRBV7-9 to TRBJ1-1; 9 bases are a match to TRBD1. This TCR was recovered from a man aged 25 to 40 with non-small cell lung cancer. The CDR3 bases are TGTGCCAGCAGACCAGGACAGGGGAGGACTGAAGCTCTCTTT. Its protein is CASRPGQGRTEALF.